This TCR beta chain was sequenced in a study of T cell responses to AZD1222 COVID-19 vaccine. As for the study in general: Second-dose recipients at about 4 or about 12 weeks were treated as one pooled group.

V lost 4 bases to trimming and J lost 5 bases, with 0 bases between them. The CDR3 loop spans 9 amino acids. Germline CDR1 MNHEY, CDR2 SMNVEV (reference sequence). Whole-study findings and limits: Just five to seven AZD1222 recipients tested seropositive at baseline. At 160-218 and 743-854, vaccine-associated CD4 TCRs were dominant, and they spanned spike. Once two AZD1222 doses were given, Spike-specific TCR breadth and depth went up.

Regarding this clone: Its matching antigen is unknown.

Clones were read by immunoSEQ multiplex PCR, and TCRdb kept only the in-frame ones, dropping some. Among tens of thousands of clones listed, 75% to 90% were seen once. This specimen consisted of peripheral blood, obtained on day 0 of AZD1222 vaccination. This chain links TRBV27 with TRBJ2-7; D remains ambiguous. This clonotype originated in an adult in good health. CDR3 nucleotide sequence: TGTGCCAGCAGTTACGAGCAGTACTTC. Encoded protein: CASSYEQYF.